A selection of T cell receptor beta chains follows, all from one sample in a study of blood T cell repertoires in COVID-19. TCRdb's table, derived via immunoSEQ multiplex PCR, lists solely in-frame clones and lacks some. The sample has tens of thousands of clones, more than 85% seen once. The material sequenced was peripheral blood. These receptors all come from a man in his 70s with active or convalescent COVID-19. Both conserved end residues are part of each CDR3. A D gene is named only where the DNA matches it firmly. Expanded clones get a size class; other rows say once, few or many, or leave the size out.

abundance,j_gene,d_gene,v_gene,CDR3nt,CDR3aa
-,TRBJ1-2,-,TRBV5-8,TGTGCCAGCAGCTTCGAGGCGCTGAGCTATGGCTACACCTTC,CASSFEALSYGYTF
-,TRBJ1-1,-,TRBV6-5,TGTGCCAGCAGTTACGGGACTGGCTTGAACACTGAAGCTTTCTTT,CASSYGTGLNTEAFF
-,TRBJ1-1,TRBD1,TRBV28,TGTGCCAGCAGTCATTCAGGGGGCGTAATGAACACTGAAGCTTTCTTT,CASSHSGGVMNTEAFF
-,TRBJ1-2,-,TRBV28,TGTGCCAGCAGCCGCGGGGGGGCCGACTATGGCTACACCTTC,CASSRGGADYGYTF
-,TRBJ1-3,-,TRBV6-7,TGTGCCAGCAGTTACTCGGGGGGGACACCAAACTCTGGAAACACCATATATTTT,CASSYSGGTPNSGNTIYF
-,TRBJ1-2,-,TRBV28,TGTGCCAGCAGGGACAGTCACTATGGCTACACCTTC,CASRDSHYGYTF
-,TRBJ1-1,TRBD1,TRBV30,TGTGCCTGGGACCTGACAGGGTCTGAAGCTTTCTTT,CAWDLTGSEAFF
-,TRBJ2-3,TRBD2,TRBV11-2,TGTGCCAGCAGCTCTAGGGGGGCGGCTAGCGGGAGTTCAGATACGCAGTATTTT,CASSSRGAASGSSDTQYF
-,TRBJ1-4,TRBD1,TRBV2,TGTGCCAGCAGTGAAAGGTGGGGGGACAGGGTTGAAAAACTGTTTTTT,CASSERWGDRVEKLFF
-,TRBJ2-5,-,TRBV28,TGTGCCAGCAGCTCGTACCAAGAGACCCAGTACTTC,CASSSYQETQYF
-,TRBJ2-7,TRBD1,TRBV27,TGTGCCAGCAGTTTTACACAGGGGGGCGAGCAGTACTTC,CASSFTQGGEQYF
once,TRBJ1-4,-,TRBV9,TGTGCCAGCAGCGTAGCCGGGGCAACTAATGAAAAACTGTTTTTT,CASSVAGATNEKLFF
-,TRBJ2-5,TRBD1,TRBV4-3,TGCGCCAGCAGCCAAGATCTAGGGGGCTGGGAGACCCAGTACTTC,CASSQDLGGWETQYF
-,TRBJ2-3,TRBD2,TRBV24-1,TGTGCCACCAGTGACCCCGTCCCGGGAGGAGGAGATACGCAGTATTTT,CATSDPVPGGGDTQYF
-,TRBJ2-1,-,TRBV3-1/TRBV3-2,TGTGCCAGCAGCCCTTCCCTAGGCGATGAGCAGTTCTTC,CASSPSLGDEQFF
-,TRBJ1-1,-,TRBV2,TGTGCCAGCAGTGACCAGGGTCTGGAAGCTTTCTTT,CASSDQGLEAFF
-,TRBJ1-2,TRBD1,TRBV2,TGTGCCAGCAGGGGACAGGACTATGGCTACACCTTC,CASRGQDYGYTF
-,TRBJ1-6,TRBD1,TRBV28,TGTGCCAGCAGTTCCCCTACGGACAGGTATAATTCACCCCTCCACTTT,CASSSPTDRYNSPLHF
few,TRBJ2-3,-,TRBV7-6,TGTGCCAGCAGTTCTCCCACGACTCGGAGCACAGATACGCAGTATTTT,CASSSPTTRSTDTQYF
-,TRBJ1-5,-,TRBV29-1,TGCAGCGTTGAAGAAAACACGGGGCAGCCCCAGCATTTT,CSVEENTGQPQHF
-,TRBJ2-3,-,TRBV5-4,TGTGCCAGCAGCTTGGGGCAGGGATTCTCAGATACGCAGTATTTT,CASSLGQGFSDTQYF
-,TRBJ2-3,TRBD1,TRBV5-5,TGTGCCAGCAGCTTGGTAGGACAGGGGCTTATGGATACGCAGTATTTT,CASSLVGQGLMDTQYF
-,TRBJ1-2,TRBD1,TRBV7-9,TGTGCCAGCAGCTTAGACGCGGGACAGGCCTATGGCTACACCTTC,CASSLDAGQAYGYTF
-,TRBJ1-3,-,TRBV6-5,TGTGCCAGCACCGGGGATGGAAACACCATATATTTT,CASTGDGNTIYF
-,TRBJ2-1,TRBD2,TRBV5-1,TGCGCCAGCAGCCCAATAGCGGGAGTTAACAATGAGCAGTTCTTC,CASSPIAGVNNEQFF
-,TRBJ1-4,-,TRBV30,TGTGCCTGGGCGTCCCCGGGACAACGGCGAGGAAAACTGTTTTTT,CAWASPGQRRGKLFF
-,TRBJ2-7,-,TRBV6-6,TGTGCCAGCAGTTACCCCGGACTGAACGCGTACGAGCAGTACTTC,CASSYPGLNAYEQYF
-,TRBJ2-1,TRBD2,TRBV19,TGTGCCAGTAGTATATGGGGAGGGACTAGTGAGTTCTTC,CASSIWGGTSEFF